This TCR beta chain was observed in a study of T cell clonotyping in hematopoietic cell transplantation. The overall study: Pretransplant recipient samples were taken after cytoreduction.

The protocol was immunoSEQ multiplex PCR, while the TCRdb copy is restricted to in-frame clones and leaves out a portion. The table has 25,000 to 35,000 clones, about 93% seen once. Germline assignment: CDR1 SGDLS and CDR2 YYNGEE. The V end was cut by 2 bases, the J end by 4 bases, with 14 bases between. This CDR3 has 15 residues. The time point here: recipient sample about 28 days before transplant, after cytoreduction. The clonotype was recovered from a man aged 45-60 years with acute myeloid leukemia. Some clones in this sample may be carry-over from other donors' samples. V usage is TRBV9 and J usage is TRBJ2-3, with D possibly being TRBD2 (7 bases). This material consisted of peripheral blood mononuclear cells, taken before stem cell transplant. CDR3 bases: TGTGCCAGCAGCGTTTGGGGGGGGGCCGCAGATACGCAGTATTTT. Translating gives CASSVWGGAADTQYF.